The T cell receptor beta chain under discussion was sequenced for a study of cytomegalovirus exposure and HLA in healthy donors (dated by TCRdb to 2016 to 2017). A note on the overall study: An earlier analysis of around 600 of the donors reported roughly 270 Gb of sequence data and 117 million unique TCR beta sequences from 150 million to 200 million T cells. About 300 gigabases of sequencing data and tens of millions of unique TCR sequences made up an early release that covered fewer than 650 HLA-typed donors. Of the 398 genotyped donors, 81% fell in the genetic ancestry cluster associated with self-reported Caucasian donors. The study was designed to test whether signatures of past pathogen exposure could be identified by cataloging public T cell receptors. The study profiled the T cell repertoires of more than 500 subjects by immunosequencing and related them to cytomegalovirus serostatus. In addition to the first cohort of 650 to 800 subjects, a separate validation cohort of over 90 different subjects was used. The study combined high-throughput TCR immunosequencing, statistical association of individual TCRs with disease status, and machine learning to predict cytomegalovirus infection status. In a later analysis, previously published TCR beta repertoires from some 640 donors were re-analyzed and high-resolution HLA genotyping was added so that TCR occurrence patterns could be studied. Rather than using new phenotypic data, the later analysis identified candidate immune exposures from TCR beta sequences and from how often those sequences occurred across donors. In an earlier analysis of 587 of the donors, high-throughput TCR beta sequencing was used to judge whether each TCR beta V gene segment behaved as functional or pseudogenic. Donor age, sex, ethnicity and CMV serostatus were compiled alongside the repertoire data. A later genetic analysis used genome-wide SNP genotypes for about 60% of the 666 donors, treating that subset as a discovery cohort. Every repertoire in the discovery cohort had been generated on one and the same sequencing platform. HLA typing included class I and class II loci at four-digit resolution. The number of donors typed differed by locus, with about 629-630 for A, B, C, DRB1 and DQB1, over 500 for DQA1, 600 to 610 for DPA1, and some 470 for DPB1. About five DR-DQ haplotypes were handled as single units for association and clustering because linkage in the cohort was strong. Across 300 to 400 genotyped donors of the cohort, an average of about 240,000 unique TCR beta nucleotide sequences per donor were sequenced, and roughly 20% of those sequences were non-productive.

V and J are trimmed by 6 bases and 7 bases, and the gene matches miss 9 bases of the junction. The CDR1 and CDR2 encoded by the germline V gene are LGHNT and FRNRAP. The CDR3 sequence holds 15 residues, the cysteine and phenylalanine included. Just the 45-base CDR3 DNA is kept, in frame starting at base 1. The cohort was made up of approximately 700 healthy bone marrow donors. At the time of sampling, all cohort members were nominally healthy, though unrecorded immune exposures were likely present. The donor tested CMV seronegative, placing the donor among the 350 or so seronegative members of the cohort. Every donor gave a peripheral blood sample, and the peripheral blood mononuclear cells from that sample were used for TCR beta sequencing. The Qiagen DNeasy Blood Extraction Kit was used to extract genomic DNA from the blood cell samples. This clone was seen only once. The antigen it recognizes is unknown. Nothing much larger sits one base from this clone, and base qualities are not available.

Overall results and qualifications from the work: Because counts were too low, under 20 rarely observed V segments, including chromosome 9 orphons, were left out of the earlier analysis of roughly 600 of the donors. Several of the top co-occurrence clusters appeared to be linked to parvovirus B19, influenza, CMV and Epstein-Barr virus, according to a later analysis. At a false discovery rate of 0.05, a later analysis linked 16,000 or so TCR beta sequences to specific HLA alleles. The cohort was sequenced for TCR beta chains only, and without alpha or paired-chain data the features that could be detected were limited. The study gave a list of about 160 TCR beta chains associated with cytomegalovirus. An association between a missense DCLRE1C variant and V-gene and J-gene trimming of TCR beta chains was found in a later genetic analysis and replicated in an independent cohort. Broadly in line with IMGT annotations, most TCR beta V segments showed up in productive rearrangements about 87% or about 30% of the time in an earlier analysis of several hundred of the donors. Most TCR sequences were observed very rarely across donors, whereas some public TCRs were present in many individuals. Linkage disequilibrium might explain the correlated functional status among segregating V segments, but an unknown experimental factor could not be excluded. A further reported finding was that TCR beta sequences accurately predicted the HLA-A and HLA-B alleles for most subjects in the first cohort. In both the original and validation cohorts, the classifier was reported to diagnose cytomegalovirus status with high specificity and sensitivity. A group of highly shared sequence variants was considered likely to be a technical artifact of the sequencing pipeline. Three of the identified cytomegalovirus-associated TCR beta chains were confirmed in vitro to be specific for cytomegalovirus antigens. Immune exposure information for the cohort was limited to CMV serostatus. Some IMGT-functional V segments, including TRBV6-2 and TRBV6-3, could not be distinguished by the 87-base-pair reads and were therefore excluded. Roughly uniform sequencing depth across donors was assumed in presence/absence analyses, although this assumption may not hold. In a later analysis, HLA-associated TCR beta chains showed more clonal expansion and lower generation probabilities than non-associated chains that were equally common. HLA typing was unavailable for some donors at each locus, so association tests used only the typed subset. According to the authors, the approach could potentially be generalized to other disease states and immunological phenotypes. When HLA alleles, especially DR and DQ, strongly co-occurred, TCR associations were difficult to assign to individual alleles. According to a later genetic analysis, donors in an Asian-associated ancestry cluster had fewer N-insertions in productive TCRs than the approximately 700-donor mean. According to a later analysis, TCR association rates differed among HLA loci, with DRB1 alleles showing the most associated TCRs and HLA-C alleles showing the fewest. In a later analysis, most CMV-associated TCR beta chains were found to appear HLA-restricted, with HLA associations seemingly driven largely by CMV exposure.

Receptors were amplified or captured by the immunoSEQ multiplex PCR assay. For the multiplex PCR, a mixture combining 60 forward primers for TCR Vbeta segments and 13 reverse primers for TCR Jbeta segments was used. Amplification of the CDR3 region of rearranged TCR beta genes was performed with a multiplex PCR assay on genomic DNA. On the Illumina HiSeq System, the amplified TCR beta libraries were sequenced as 87-base-pair reads. In the authors' own workflow: Across the 600 to 700 repertoires, a later analysis counted tens of millions of unique TCR beta chains, about 10 million of which were shared by at least two donors. To remove PCR and sequencing errors, raw reads were error-corrected and collapsed into unique sequences using a nearest-neighbor algorithm that merged closely related sequences. V, D and J gene segments were assigned by aligning CDR3 sequences to IMGT reference sequences. For a sequence to be retained, a match of at least six nucleotides to both a V gene segment and a J gene segment was required. Rearrangements were called productive when the CDR3 lacked stop codons and stayed in frame with V and J; all others were non-productive. Following IMGT convention, CDR3 was defined as the stretch from the second conserved V-encoded cysteine up to the conserved J-encoded phenylalanine. The earlier analysis of about 560 of the donors excluded any sequence lacking an unambiguous match to a single V gene segment. An earlier analysis of 587 of the donors classified V segments as functional when productive rearrangements were above 56.7% and as segregating when the standard deviation between donors was above 5%. A statistical classification framework was developed to diagnose cytomegalovirus status using the catalog of TCR beta chain sequences. In a later analysis, V and J genes were assigned by comparing TCR nucleotide sequences against IMGT/GENE-DB human TR gene sequences. The TCRdist pipeline was used in a later analysis to assign CDR3 sequences and most-parsimonious VDJ recombination scenarios. In a later analysis, each TCR beta chain was defined by its CDR3 amino acid sequence together with its V-gene family, and reads without a unique V-gene family were excluded. To address suspected cross-contamination and a sequencing artifact, a later analysis removed several hundred highly shared, low-generation-probability nucleotide sequences. For each public chain, a later analysis derived a clonal expansion index from normalized ranks of inferred template counts within each repertoire. In a later analysis, generation probabilities were computed with a VDJ recombination model fitted to out-of-frame rearrangements, and the resulting probabilities were checked against IGoR. Hypergeometric tests were used in a later analysis to score TCR-TCR, TCR-HLA and TCR-CMV co-occurrence, with a repertoire-size bias correction applied to the TCR pairs. In a later analysis, false discovery rates were estimated by permuting HLA or CMV assignments 20 times. In a later analysis, co-occurring TCRs were grouped using DBSCAN, with TCRdist sequence similarity added in when clustering inside HLA-allele-positive subsets. Repertoires with fewer than 30,000 or more than 120,000 public chains, plus five repertoires with anomalous nucleotide sharing, were excluded from co-occurrence clustering. TCRdb limited this immuneACCESS table to in-frame rearrangements with V and J called. A share of clones is missing; checked studies link under half to unresolved V genes, and the rest is unexplained. That table furnishes V, J and clone size, whereas the DNA furnished D and trimming. This sample has 200,000 to 250,000 clones in its table, and about 80% of those were observed once. The ten largest clones take up around 16% of the sample.

This TCR was sampled from a man aged 35-49 years in good health and CMV-seronegative. Material for sequencing was PBMCs. The V and J genes are TRBV12-5 and TRBJ1-2; 12 nucleotides in the junction match TRBD1. Here is the DNA: TGTGCTAGTGGGCCCTCGGGACAGGGGGCGGCTGGCTACACCTTC. It translates to CASGPSGQGAAGYTF.